This TCR beta chain was sequenced for a study of CD8 T cells in Susac syndrome. Trimming took off 4 bases at V and 0 bases at J, with 15 bases between the two ends. The length of the CDR3 is 15 residues. Germline V gives CDR1 GTSNPN, CDR2 SVGIG (reference sequence). With random hexamers, reverse transcription was performed on roughly 0.5 to 1 ug of RNA. In TCRdb, the immunoSEQ multiplex PCR reads were re-called with MiXCR into one record per CDR3 protein. The sample includes 120,000 to 150,000 distinct CDR3 sequences, roughly 94% seen only once; the top ten take 0.075% to 0.1%. What was sequenced was CD4+ T cells from PBMCs. The chain links TRBV30 to TRBJ1-1; D is uncertain. The sequence came from a human donor in good health. This CDR3 reads CAWIQIRLMNTEAFF. The CDR3 DNA sequence: TGTGCCTGGATTCAGATCAGGCTCATGAACACTGAAGCTTTCTTT.